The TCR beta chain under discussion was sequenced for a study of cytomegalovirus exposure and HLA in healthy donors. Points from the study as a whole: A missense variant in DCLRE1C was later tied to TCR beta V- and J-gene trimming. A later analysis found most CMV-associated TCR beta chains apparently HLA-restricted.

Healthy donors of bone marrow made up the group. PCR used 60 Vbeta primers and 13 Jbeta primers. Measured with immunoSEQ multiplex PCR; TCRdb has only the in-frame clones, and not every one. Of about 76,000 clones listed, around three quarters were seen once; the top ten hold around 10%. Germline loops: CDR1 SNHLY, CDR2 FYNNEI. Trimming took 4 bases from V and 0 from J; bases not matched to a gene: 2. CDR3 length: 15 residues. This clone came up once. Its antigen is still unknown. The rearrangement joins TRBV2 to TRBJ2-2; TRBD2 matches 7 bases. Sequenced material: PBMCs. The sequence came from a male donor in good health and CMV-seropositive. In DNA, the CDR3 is TGTGCCAGCAGTGGGCTAGCGGCGAACACCGGGGAGCTGTTTTTT. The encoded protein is CASSGLAANTGELFF.